Sequencing of this TCR beta chain was carried out in a study of neurological immune-mediated disorders. Time point here: longitudinal time-point 2. The cDNA was generated through 5'RACE incorporating 10-nucleotide random UMIs. From 15-18 subjects, each sequencing run yielded over 170 million TCR-beta sequences. TCRdb reanalysed the 5' RACE reads using MiXCR and keeps one entry per CDR3 protein. The sample yields roughly 49,000 distinct CDR3 sequences, less than 15% seen once. General study results and limits: The greatest degree of TCR clonal expansion was observed in HTLV-1-associated myelopathy, with the lowest in multiple sclerosis, below that of healthy controls. The absence of shared CDR3 amino acid sequences among expanded clones across subjects suggests private repertoires in all groups.

Looked up from germline, CDR1 is DFQATT and CDR2 is SNEGSKA (reference sequence). The CDR3 has 14 residues. V dropped 2 bases and J dropped 3 bases, with 12 bases sitting between them. Note on this clonotype: Its target is not known.

The sequence came from a male donor with HTLV-1-associated myelopathy (HAM/TSP). Sequencing input: PBMCs. The chain carries TRBV20-1 and TRBJ2-3; D uncertain. CDR3 region: CSARHAGQTDTQYF. The CDR3 bases are TGCAGTGCTAGACATGCTGGCCAAACAGATACGCAGTATTTT.